These 32 T cell receptor beta chains originate from one sample sequenced in a study of cytomegalovirus exposure and HLA in healthy donors. PCR amplification relied on 60 Vbeta primers (plus 13 Jbeta primers). Method: immunoSEQ multiplex PCR; TCRdb's copy keeps in-frame clones and lacks some. The sample has 200,000 to 250,000 clones, around 80% seen once. Specimen: PBMCs. Every receptor here comes from a woman between 55 and 75 years old in good health and CMV-seropositive.

The chain uses TRBV25-1 and TRBJ1-2; perhaps TRBD1 as D (5 bases). The CDR3 runs 16 residues. Germline CDR1 MGHDK, CDR2 SYGVNS. The V end lost 3 bases, the J end lost 4 bases, and 18 bases lay between the germline ends. In DNA form, the CDR3 reads TGTGCCAGCAGTGAGGGGGGGAGGGGCGACGGCTATGGCTACACCTTC. Protein sequence: CASSEGGRGDGYGYTF.

The chain uses TRBV10-1 and TRBJ2-7; 9 bases line up with TRBD1. With V trimmed by 10 bases and J by 0 bases, 7 bases remained unmatched. CDR1 and CDR2 (germline): WNHNN, SYGVQD (reference sequence). This CDR3 contains 14 residues. The chain's CDR3 is CATPRDRDSYEQYF. In nucleotides, the CDR3 is TGCGCCACCCCCCGGGACAGGGACTCCTACGAGCAGTACTTC.

This clone was counted between two and nine times. This sample includes further DNA sequences coding for the same CDR3. This chain uses TRBV9 with TRBJ2-3; no clear D gene. The CDR3 runs 12 residues. Germline CDR1 SGDLS, CDR2 YYNGEE. Trimming shortened V by 0 bases and J by 5 bases, and 4 bases separated the two germline ends. The CDR3 sequence: CASSVERDTQYF. CDR3 nucleotides: TGTGCCAGCAGCGTAGAGCGAGATACGCAGTATTTT. Complete variable domain (other parts from reference TRBV9 and TRBJ2-3): DSGVTQTPKHLITATGQRVTLRCSPRSGDLSVYWYQQSLDQGLQFLIQYYNGEERAKGNILERFSAQQFPDLHSELNLSSLELGDSALYFCASSVERDTQYFGPGTRLTVL.

As for this clone: This CDR3 is also generated by other DNA sequences in the sample. The rearrangement joins TRBV6-5 to TRBJ2-2; D remains ambiguous. CDR1 and CDR2 from the germline V gene are MNHEY and SVGAGI. V was trimmed by 6 bases and J by 9 bases, leaving 11 bases between them. The CDR3 runs to 12 residues. The CDR3 loop is CASRAGSRELFF. CDR3 coding DNA: TGTGCCAGCAGGGCCGGGTCCCGGGAGCTGTTTTTT.

V and J are TRBV5-5 and TRBJ2-7; no clear D gene. Trimming removed 7 bases at V and 9 bases at J, with 17 bases between. Germline V gene data show CDR1 as SGHKS and CDR2 as YYEKEE (reference sequence). CDR3 length: 12 amino acids. CDR3 sequence reads: CASSIPRSGQYF. The CDR3 coding sequence is TGTGCCAGCTCGATCCCCCGGTCGGGGCAGTACTTC. Filled out from reference TRBV5-5 and TRBJ2-7, the complete variable domain reads DAGVTQSPTHLIKTRGQQVTLRCSPISGHKSVSWYQQVLGQGPQFIFQYYEKEERGRGNFPDRFSARQFPNYSSELNVNALLLGDSALYLCASSIPRSGQYFGPGTRLTVT.

The V gene is TRBV25-1, the J gene TRBJ2-4; TRBD2 aligns across 10 bases. The CDR3 loop spans 16 amino acids. Trimming cost V 1 base and J 6 bases; bases outside gene matches: 6. Germline V gene lookup returns CDR1 MGHDK and CDR2 SYGVNS. CDR3 DNA sequence: TGTGCCAGCAGTGAATTGGGGGCTAGCGGGAGAAACATTCAGTACTTC. This gives the protein CASSELGASGRNIQYF.

The chain has TRBV19 and TRBJ1-5; D gene uncertain. CDR3 length: 14 amino acids. Trimming removed 7 bases at V and 8 bases at J, with 18 bases between. Germline V lookup: CDR1 LNHDA, CDR2 SQIVND (reference sequence). The CDR3 reads CASTRSLAVEPQHF. Written as DNA, the CDR3 is TGTGCCAGTACCAGATCCCTCGCGGTGGAGCCCCAGCATTTT.

J is TRBJ1-2 and V is TRBV28; tentative D call: TRBD1 (6 bases). CDR1 is MDHEN and CDR2 is SYDVKM in the germline V gene. This CDR3 region has 14 residues. Trimming removed 7 bases from V and 4 bases from J, with 16 bases in between. The DNA for the CDR3 is TGTGCCAGCATTAAATCGGACAGAACCTATGGCTACACCTTC. Protein product: CASIKSDRTYGYTF.

As concerns this clone: Relative to the germline gene, one junction end is altered; a read error may explain this. This chain links TRBV27 with TRBJ2-7, with 9 bases that match TRBD1. CDR3 length: 16 residues. CDR1 and CDR2 from the germline V gene are MNHEY and SMNVEV (reference sequence). This chain's CDR3 is CARSPHRGHLSCEQYF. The CDR3 DNA sequence: TGTGCCAGGAGCCCCCACAGGGGGCACCTTTCCTGCGAGCAGTACTTC.

The gene calls are TRBV6-5 and TRBJ2-1; 9 positions match TRBD1. From germline, CDR1 is MNHEY and CDR2 SVGAGI. The trim removed 2 bases at V and 5 bases at J, leaving 4 bases unmatched. This CDR3 has 15 residues. The CDR3 DNA is TGTGCCAGCAGTTACGGACAGGGGATCGACAATGAGCAGTTCTTC. Its translation is CASSYGQGIDNEQFF.

The J gene is TRBJ2-5, the V gene TRBV19; 7 positions match TRBD2. V gave up 8 bases and J gave up 5 bases; unmatched junction bases: 8. CDR1 is LNHDA, CDR2 SQIVND, per germline (reference sequence). The CDR3 contains 13 residues. The CDR3 loop is CASQNWGGETQYF. For the CDR3, the DNA is TGTGCCAGTCAGAACTGGGGAGGGGAGACCCAGTACTTC.

This chain joins TRBV28 and TRBJ2-3; 7 bases match TRBD1. The V segment lost 4 bases and the J segment 4 bases; nucleotides outside the gene matches: 17. This CDR3 spans 18 amino acids. Germline assignment: CDR1 MDHEN and CDR2 SYDVKM. The CDR3: CASSSLGPLQGSPDTQYF. CDR3 coding DNA: TGTGCCAGCAGTTCGCTTGGACCTCTACAGGGGTCCCCAGATACGCAGTATTTT.

This clone was seen only a few times. The rearrangement joins TRBV9 to TRBJ1-5; 9 bases match TRBD1. With V trimmed by 4 bases and J by 7 bases, 9 bases remained unmatched. CDR1 and CDR2 (germline): SGDLS, YYNGEE. The CDR3 has 15 amino acids. DNA of the CDR3: TGTGCCAGCAGCCCTACAGGGGGCGCTGACCAGCCCCAGCATTTT. Encoded protein: CASSPTGGADQPQHF.

V usage is TRBV2 and J usage is TRBJ2-7; 8 nucleotides align to TRBD1. CDR1 is SNHLY, CDR2 FYNNEI, per germline. J gave up 2 bases and V 3 bases, and 6 bases lay outside the gene matches. The CDR3 loop spans 15 amino acids. Here the CDR3 reads CASSETNRGTYEQYF. The CDR3 coding sequence is TGTGCCAGCAGTGAGACTAACAGGGGGACCTACGAGCAGTACTTC.

The DNA of the CDR3 is TGTGCCAGCAGTGGGGTTGCGGGGAACACTGAAGCTTTCTTT. This encodes CASSGVAGNTEAFF. The chain couples TRBV2 to TRBJ1-1; D unresolved. There are 14 residues in the CDR3. Trimming took off 4 bases at V and 1 base at J, with 10 bases between the two ends. Germline CDR1 is SNHLY and CDR2 is FYNNEI.

This chain links TRBV6-1 with TRBJ1-1, with 7 bases that match TRBD1. There are 12 residues in the CDR3. Germline V gives CDR1 MNHNS, CDR2 SASEGT. The V and J ends lost 6 bases and 11 bases, in that order; junction bases with no gene match: 9. In DNA, the CDR3 is TGTGCCAGCAGCCAGAGACAGGGCGAGGCTTTCTTT. Its translation: CASSQRQGEAFF.

There are a few counts of this clone. The chain employs TRBV6-1 and TRBJ2-7; tentative D call: TRBD2 (6 bases). V lost 4 bases and J 4 bases, leaving 17 bases between the germline ends. Germline-derived CDR1 and CDR2 are MNHNS and SASEGT. The CDR3 is 15 amino acids. The CDR3 here is CASSGGDGGRYEQYF. CDR3 DNA: TGTGCCAGCAGTGGGGGGGACGGAGGAAGGTACGAGCAGTACTTC.

The chain links TRBV10-3 to TRBJ1-1, with 7 bases matching TRBD1. Trimming cost V 3 bases and J 8 bases; bases outside gene matches: 3. CDR3 size: 12 residues. Per the germline V gene, CDR1 is ENHRY and CDR2 is SYGVKD. DNA of the CDR3: TGTGCCATCAGTGAAGGGACAGAGGAAGCTTTCTTT. Amino acid sequence: CAISEGTEEAFF.

The chain joins TRBV27 to TRBJ2-7; 9 bases are a match to TRBD1. J lost 0 bases, V lost 5 bases, and 8 bases had no gene match. The CDR3 loop spans 16 amino acids. Germline CDR1 is MNHEY and CDR2 is SMNVEV (reference sequence). The CDR3 DNA reads TGTGCCAGCAGTCTCGCGGGACAGGGCCTCTCCTACGAGCAGTACTTC. It codes for CASSLAGQGLSYEQYF.

J is TRBJ2-1 and V is TRBV15; a possible D gene is TRBD2 (6 bases). Between the trimmed V and J ends, which lost 1 base and 7 bases, there was a span of 20 bases. The CDR3 consists of 17 residues. Germline CDR1 LNHNV, CDR2 YYDKDF (reference sequence). The CDR3 reads CATSRGGTSSRRNEQFF. CDR3 nucleotide sequence: TGTGCCACCAGCAGAGGAGGAACTAGCTCTCGACGAAATGAGCAGTTCTTC.

The chain has TRBV2 and TRBJ2-1; 8 bases align to TRBD2. J gave up 6 bases and V 5 bases, and 0 bases lay outside the gene matches. Germline V gene data show CDR1 as SNHLY and CDR2 as FYNNEI. The CDR3 length is 12 residues. The DNA of the CDR3 is TGTGCCAGCAGTAGCGGGAGCAATGAGCAGTTCTTC. Residues: CASSSGSNEQFF.

This chain joins TRBV5-1 and TRBJ2-3, with D perhaps matching TRBD2 (6 bases). The CDR3 sequence is 14 residues long. CDR1 SGHRS and CDR2 YFSETQ come from the germline V gene. The V and J ends lost 4 bases and 2 bases respectively, with 11 bases between them. For the CDR3, the DNA is TGCGCCAGCAGCCCTGGCGGGGACACAGATACGCAGTATTTT. Encoded protein: CASSPGGDTDTQYF.

This clone appeared once. The V gene is TRBV5-1, the J gene TRBJ2-7, with 7 bases that match TRBD2. CDR3 length: 15 residues. The V and J ends lost 0 bases and 2 bases, in that order; junction bases with no gene match: 5. The germline CDR1 and CDR2 sequences are SGHRS and YFSETQ. CDR3 bases: TGCGCCAGCAGCTTGGGGGGGAGGGCCGCCTACGAGCAGTACTTC. It yields the protein CASSLGGRAAYEQYF.

The gene calls are TRBV5-1 and TRBJ1-3; 7 bases fit TRBD1. The length of the CDR3 is 16 residues. The V segment lost 3 bases and the J segment 1 base; nucleotides outside the gene matches: 7. CDR1 SGHRS and CDR2 YFSETQ come from the germline V gene. CDR3 sequence: CASSWGQTNSGNTIYF. Here the CDR3 DNA reads TGCGCCAGCAGCTGGGGACAGACCAATTCTGGAAACACCATATATTTT.

This rearrangement joins TRBV6-1 to TRBJ2-5; 12 nucleotides line up with TRBD1. This CDR3 has 14 residues. J gave up 5 bases and V 6 bases, and 4 bases lay outside the gene matches. The germline CDR1 and CDR2 sequences are MNHNS and SASEGT. CDR3 amino acids: CASSRDRGQETQYF. CDR3 coding DNA: TGTGCCAGCAGCAGGGACAGGGGGCAGGAGACCCAGTACTTC.

This clone was observed once. The chain recombines TRBV2 with TRBJ2-5; 9 bases are a match to TRBD1. The CDR3 is made up of 15 amino acids. Trimming took 6 bases from V and 5 from J; bases not matched to a gene: 10. The germline V gene encodes CDR1 SNHLY and CDR2 FYNNEI. In DNA, the CDR3 is TGTGCCAGCAGCTCAATAACAGGGGGCGGTGAGACCCAGTACTTC. It specifies CASSSITGGGETQYF. Filled out from reference TRBV2 and TRBJ2-5, the complete variable domain reads EPEVTQTPSHQVTQMGQEVILRCVPISNHLYFYWYRQILGQKVEFLVSFYNNEISEKSEIFDDQFSVERPDGSNFTLKIRSTKLEDSAMYFCASSSITGGGETQYFGPGTRLLVL.

This clone was seen only once. The chain employs TRBV5-1 and TRBJ2-3; 10 nucleotides line up with TRBD2. Germline V gene sequence: CDR1 SGHRS, CDR2 YFSETQ. The junction had 7 bases not matched to a gene; V was cut back by 5 bases and J by 1 base. The CDR3 has 16 residues. CDR3 DNA: TGCGCCAGCAGTACTAGCGGGACGGGTGGCACAGATACGCAGTATTTT. This gives the protein CASSTSGTGGTDTQYF.

V is TRBV4-1 and J is TRBJ2-1; D remains unclear. V was trimmed by 4 bases and J by 3 bases, leaving 13 bases between them. The germline V gene encodes CDR1 MGHRA and CDR2 YSYEKL. The CDR3 sequence is 15 residues long. The CDR3 here is CASSPGNLLYNEQFF. For the CDR3, the DNA is TGCGCCAGCAGCCCAGGTAATCTCCTCTACAATGAGCAGTTCTTC.

This clone turned up a few times. The same CDR3 also results from other DNA sequences found in this sample. The rearrangement uses TRBV11-3 and TRBJ2-7; TRBD2 aligns across 8 bases. V lost 0 bases, J lost 3 bases, and 1 base stayed unmatched. Germline CDR1 is SGHNT and CDR2 is YENEEA. The CDR3 consists of 14 residues. CDR3 in DNA: TGTGCCAGCAGCTTAGATGGGACTAGCTACGAGCAGTACTTC. Translation: CASSLDGTSYEQYF.

V is TRBV6-1 and J is TRBJ1-1; 11 nucleotides agree with TRBD1. The V and J ends lost 7 bases and 4 bases, in that order; junction bases with no gene match: 8. The CDR3 sequence is 15 residues long. The germline V gene has CDR1 MNHNS and CDR2 SASEGT. The CDR3 here is CASNPRTGGLTEAFF. In nucleotides, the CDR3 is TGTGCCAGCAACCCGAGGACAGGGGGCCTCACTGAAGCTTTCTTT.

There are a few counts of this clone. The J gene is TRBJ1-1, the V gene TRBV30, with D uncertain. This CDR3 comprises 13 residues. The ends were cut back, 2 bases at V and 4 bases at J, with 11 bases in the middle. Germline V gene data show CDR1 as GTSNPN and CDR2 as SVGIG (reference sequence). CDR3 DNA: TGTGCCTGGAGTCCGGGGTACGGCACTGAAGCTTTCTTT. It is translated as CAWSPGYGTEAFF.

Concerning this clone itself: At the DNA level, this CDR3 is encoded by other sequences in the same sample as well. The chain has TRBV5-1 and TRBJ2-2, with 11 bases identical to TRBD2. This CDR3 comprises 16 residues. Germline CDR1 reads SGHRS; CDR2 reads YFSETQ. V was pared by 2 bases and J by 1 base, with 1 base of the junction left unmatched. The CDR3 DNA sequence: TGCGCCAGCAGCTTAGGGACTAGCGGGAACACCGGGGAGCTGTTTTTT. It encodes CASSLGTSGNTGELFF.